This T cell receptor beta chain was identified in a study of blood T cell repertoires in COVID-19. Across the study: Some COVID-19 samples were acute and others convalescent; all came from the United States, Italy and Spain.

Authors' data handling: Amplifying reference gene primers gave estimates of nucleated cell counts. Assay used: immunoSEQ multiplex PCR; TCRdb lists only in-frame clones, some missing. That table furnishes V, J and clone size, whereas the DNA furnished D and trimming. Found here are over 250,000 clones, approximately 90% of them singletons; the top ten hold approximately 9%. Enrolled through a virtual design, the participants were between roughly 18 and 100 years of age and came from 24 US areas. Cohort placement rested on clinical history that participants reported themselves. Germline V gives CDR1 SGHRS, CDR2 YFSETQ. V shed 0 bases and J shed 8 bases, with 12 bases lying between them. The CDR3 runs to 15 residues.

The genes are TRBV5-1 and TRBJ1-6; D might be TRBD1 (5 bases). The sample consisted of PBMCs or T cells enriched from blood (not recorded which). The source of this sequence is a man in his forties or fifties who had recovered from COVID-19. The CDR3, as DNA: TGCGCCAGCAGCTTGGATGGCAGGGTACATTCACCCCTCCACTTT. Translation gives CASSLDGRVHSPLHF.